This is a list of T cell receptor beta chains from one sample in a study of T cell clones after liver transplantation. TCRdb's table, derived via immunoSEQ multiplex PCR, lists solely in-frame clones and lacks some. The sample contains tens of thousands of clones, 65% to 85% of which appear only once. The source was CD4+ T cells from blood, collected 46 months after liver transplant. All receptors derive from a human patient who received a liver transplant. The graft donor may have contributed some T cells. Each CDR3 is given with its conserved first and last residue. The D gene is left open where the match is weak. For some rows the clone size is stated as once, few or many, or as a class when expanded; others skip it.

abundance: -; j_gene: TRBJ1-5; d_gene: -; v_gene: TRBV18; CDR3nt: TGTGCCAGCTCACCAGGGGGGGGCAATCAGCCCCAGCATTTT; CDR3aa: CASSPGGGNQPQHF
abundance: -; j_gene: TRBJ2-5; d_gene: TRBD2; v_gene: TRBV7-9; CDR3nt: TGTGCCAGCAGCCCGTCACGGGGGGGGCGAGGCAGGGAGACCCAGTACTTC; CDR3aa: CASSPSRGGRGRETQYF
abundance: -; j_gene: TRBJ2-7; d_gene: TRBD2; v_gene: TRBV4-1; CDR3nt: TGCGCCAGCAGCCAAGAAGGCGGGAGAGGGTACTACGAGCAGTACTTC; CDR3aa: CASSQEGGRGYYEQYF
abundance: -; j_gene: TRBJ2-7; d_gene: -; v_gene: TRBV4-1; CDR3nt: TGCGCCAGCAGCCAGCAACGGTGGGTAGAAGAGCAGTACTTC; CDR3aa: CASSQQRWVEEQYF
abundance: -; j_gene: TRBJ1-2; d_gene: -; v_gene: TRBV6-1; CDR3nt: TGTGCCAGCAGTGTGAGCACGGTGGGGGGCTACACCTTC; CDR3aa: CASSVSTVGGYTF
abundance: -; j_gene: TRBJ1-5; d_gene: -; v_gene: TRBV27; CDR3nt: TGTGCCAGCAGGTACGACGGGTCTGGGGATCAGCCCCAGCATTTT; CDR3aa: CASRYDGSGDQPQHF
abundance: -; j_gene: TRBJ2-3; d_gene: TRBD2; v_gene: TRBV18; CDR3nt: TGTGCCAGCTCACCTATACTAGCGGGAGCGGGAGATACGCAGTATTTT; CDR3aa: CASSPILAGAGDTQYF
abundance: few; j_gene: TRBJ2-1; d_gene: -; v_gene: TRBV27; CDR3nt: TGTGCCAGCAGTTCAGCCTCACCTCGGAGATTGCCCTTGGGGCAGTTCTTC; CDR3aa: CASSSASPRRLPLGQFF
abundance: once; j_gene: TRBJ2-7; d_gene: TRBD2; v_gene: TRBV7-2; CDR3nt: TGTGCCAGCAGCTCTAGCGGGAGCGGTTACGAGCAGTACTTC; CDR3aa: CASSSSGSGYEQYF
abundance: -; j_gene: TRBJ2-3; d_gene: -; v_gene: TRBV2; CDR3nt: TGTGCCAGCATACTCTATAGCACAGATACGCAGTATTTT; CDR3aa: CASILYSTDTQYF
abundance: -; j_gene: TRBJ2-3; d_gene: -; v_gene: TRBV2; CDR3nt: TGTGCCAGCAAGGGGGATAGTGATACGCAGTATTTT; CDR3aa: CASKGDSDTQYF
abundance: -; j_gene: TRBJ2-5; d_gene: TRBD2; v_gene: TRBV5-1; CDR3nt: TGCGCCAGCAGCCCCGGGACTAGTCCGGCAGAGACCCAGTACTTC; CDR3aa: CASSPGTSPAETQYF
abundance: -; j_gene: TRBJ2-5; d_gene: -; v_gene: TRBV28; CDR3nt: TGTGCCAGCAGTTTTCCTGGGCTGGGTGTTGGCGGCCAAGAGACCCAGTACTTC; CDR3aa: CASSFPGLGVGGQETQYF
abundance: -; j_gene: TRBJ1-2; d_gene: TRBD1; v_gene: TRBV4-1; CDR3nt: TGCGCCAGCAGCCAGGACAGGGGGCGCCTTCCGTATGGCTACACCTTC; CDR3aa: CASSQDRGRLPYGYTF
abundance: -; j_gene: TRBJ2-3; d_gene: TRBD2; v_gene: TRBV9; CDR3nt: TGTGCCAGCAGCGTTCTAGCGGGAGAGTTCAGAGATACGCAGTATTTT; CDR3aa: CASSVLAGEFRDTQYF
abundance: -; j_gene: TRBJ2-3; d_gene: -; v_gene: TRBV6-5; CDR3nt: TGTGCCAGCAGTGGAGGCCTGCCAGATACGCAGTATTTT; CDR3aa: CASSGGLPDTQYF
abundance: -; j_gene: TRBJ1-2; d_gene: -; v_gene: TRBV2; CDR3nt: TGTGCCAGCAGTGTGGGGGTCCGGTGGGACGGCTACACCTTC; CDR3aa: CASSVGVRWDGYTF
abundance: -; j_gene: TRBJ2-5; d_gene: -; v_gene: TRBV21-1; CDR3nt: TGTGCCAGAGGAATGGAAAACCTCAACCAAACAGGGACAGGGGCGCAAGAGACCCAGTACTTC; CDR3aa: CARGMENLNQTGTGAQETQYF
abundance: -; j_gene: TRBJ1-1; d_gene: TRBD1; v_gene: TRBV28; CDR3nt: TGTGCCAGCAGCTCCCCCGGGGACCAGGGGGGCACTGAAGCTTTCTTT; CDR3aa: CASSSPGDQGGTEAFF
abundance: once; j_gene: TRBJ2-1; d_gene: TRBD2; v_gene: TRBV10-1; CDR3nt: TGCGCCAGCAGTTCCAGTAGCGGGAGCGGAACCAATGAGCAGTTCTTC; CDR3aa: CASSSSSGSGTNEQFF
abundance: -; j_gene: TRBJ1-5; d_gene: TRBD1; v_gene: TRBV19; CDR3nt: TGTGCCAGTAGTCGCTTCAGGGGGCCCGGTCAGCCCCAGCATTTT; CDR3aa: CASSRFRGPGQPQHF
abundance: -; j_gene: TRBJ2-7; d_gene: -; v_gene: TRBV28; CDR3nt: TGTGCCAGCAGTTTACCCGCCCCGGGAGAGCAGTACTTC; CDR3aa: CASSLPAPGEQYF